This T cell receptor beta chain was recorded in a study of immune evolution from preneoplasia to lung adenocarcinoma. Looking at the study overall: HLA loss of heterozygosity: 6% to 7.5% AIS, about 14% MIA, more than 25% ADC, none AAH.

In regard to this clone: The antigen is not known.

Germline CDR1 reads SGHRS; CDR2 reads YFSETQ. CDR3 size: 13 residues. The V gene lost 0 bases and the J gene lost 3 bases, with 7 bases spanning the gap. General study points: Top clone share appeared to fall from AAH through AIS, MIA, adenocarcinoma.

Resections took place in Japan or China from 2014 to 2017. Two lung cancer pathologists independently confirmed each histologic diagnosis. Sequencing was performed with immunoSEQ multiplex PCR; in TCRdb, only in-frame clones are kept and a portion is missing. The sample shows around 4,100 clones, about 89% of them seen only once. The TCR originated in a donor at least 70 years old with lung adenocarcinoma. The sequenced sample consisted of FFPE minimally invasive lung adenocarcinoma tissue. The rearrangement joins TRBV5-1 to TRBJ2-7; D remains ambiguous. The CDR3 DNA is TGCGCCAGCAGCTTGGAGGTCTACTACGAGCAGTACTTC. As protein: CASSLEVYYEQYF.